These T cell receptor beta chains were read from a single sample in a study of CD8+ T cells in alopecia areata. Sequenced by immunoSEQ multiplex PCR; TCRdb stores in-frame clones only, minus some. Of roughly 180,000 clones in the sample, 51% were seen once. The specimen was CD8+ T cells sorted from blood, collected at week 52, from a patient treated with tofacitinib. The source is a human donor with alopecia areata. Each CDR3 is given with its conserved first and last residue. Fields, in order: clone size, D gene, V gene, J gene, CDR3 protein, CDR3 DNA. D genes are given only for firm matches. Some rows have no size entry. The others give once, few or many, or a class for an expanded clone.

-	-	TRBV2	TRBJ2-3	CASSEKRSSTDTQYF	TGTGCCAGCAGTGAAAAGAGATCTAGCACAGATACGCAGTATTTT
-	-	TRBV27	TRBJ2-1	CASSLGHEQFF	TGTGCCAGCAGTTTGGGTCATGAGCAGTTCTTC
-	-	TRBV29-1	TRBJ2-2	CSVVVDGPYTGELFF	TGCAGCGTTGTCGTTGACGGACCCTACACCGGGGAGCTGTTTTTT
-	-	TRBV29-1	TRBJ2-3	CSVEDLGERNTDTQYF	TGCAGCGTTGAAGATTTAGGGGAGCGTAACACAGATACGCAGTATTTT
few	-	TRBV27	TRBJ1-1	CASSLEFHSEAFF	TGTGCCAGCAGTCTTGAATTCCACTCCGAAGCTTTCTTT
-	-	TRBV11-2	TRBJ2-7	CASSPPGYEQYF	TGTGCCAGCAGCCCACCGGGTTACGAGCAGTACTTC
few	-	TRBV6-5	TRBJ2-1	CASSYASLIYNEQFF	TGTGCCAGCAGTTACGCCTCCCTTATATACAATGAGCAGTTCTTC
-	-	TRBV5-1	TRBJ2-7	CASSEGSSYEQYF	TGCGCCAGCAGTGAAGGGAGCTCCTACGAGCAGTACTTC
few	-	TRBV6-5	TRBJ2-7	CASSYYQLGEQYF	TGTGCCAGCAGTTACTACCAGTTGGGAGAGCAGTACTTC
-	-	TRBV30	TRBJ1-2	CALENLGEMGYTF	TGTGCCCTGGAGAATCTTGGGGAGATGGGCTACACCTTC
-	-	TRBV29-1	TRBJ2-3	CSVEGGGQGPTDTQYF	TGCAGCGTTGAAGGGGGCGGGCAGGGCCCCACAGATACGCAGTATTTT
-	-	TRBV10-3	TRBJ1-2	CASREGHPFF	TGTGCCAGCAGGGAGGGACATCCCTTCTTC
-	-	TRBV27	TRBJ2-1	CASSLASERLIEQFF	TGTGCCAGCAGTTTGGCAAGCGAAAGGTTGATTGAGCAGTTCTTC
few	-	TRBV6-5	TRBJ2-3	CASSYSDPPDTQYF	TGTGCCAGCAGCTACAGTGACCCGCCAGATACGCAGTATTTT
few	TRBD2	TRBV15	TRBJ2-3	CATSSRRGGGDTQYF	TGTGCCACCAGCAGCCGGCGGGGGGGCGGAGATACGCAGTATTTT
-	TRBD2	TRBV13	TRBJ2-1	CASSLGLAGDNEQFF	TGTGCCAGCAGCCTAGGACTAGCGGGGGACAATGAGCAGTTCTTC
few	-	TRBV5-1	TRBJ1-6	CASSPGIVQFFNSPLHF	TGCGCCAGCAGCCCGGGGATTGTACAGTTCTTCAATTCACCCCTCCACTTT
-	-	TRBV13	TRBJ2-7	CASSPGRIIYEQYF	TGTGCCAGCAGCCCCGGGAGAATTATCTACGAGCAGTACTTC
-	-	TRBV9	TRBJ1-3	CASSVGSGNTIYF	TGTGCCAGCAGCGTAGGCTCTGGAAACACCATATATTTT
-	-	TRBV5-6	TRBJ1-3	CASSLGRVANTIYF	TGTGCCAGCAGCTTGGGCAGGGTGGCGAACACCATATATTTT
-	TRBD2	TRBV6-4	TRBJ2-1	CASSDSLAGGNEQFF	TGTGCCAGCAGTGACTCTCTAGCGGGGGGCAATGAGCAGTTCTTC
once	TRBD1	TRBV10-3	TRBJ2-3	CATLPGQGPTDTQYF	TGTGCCACCCTACCGGGACAGGGGCCCACAGATACGCAGTATTTT
-	TRBD1	TRBV11-2	TRBJ1-6	CASSLGQGMGNSPLHF	TGTGCCAGCAGCTTAGGACAGGGGATGGGGAATTCACCCCTCCACTTT
-	-	TRBV14	TRBJ1-1	CASSQDRMNTEAFF	TGTGCCAGCAGCCAAGACAGAATGAACACTGAAGCTTTCTTT
-	TRBD1	TRBV7-9	TRBJ2-1	CASSRDPATGKYNEQFF	TGTGCCAGCAGCCGGGACCCAGCGACAGGGAAGTACAATGAGCAGTTCTTC
-	TRBD2	TRBV5-1	TRBJ2-5	CASTLGLAGNQETQYF	TGCGCCAGCACCTTGGGATTAGCGGGGAATCAAGAGACCCAGTACTTC
-	TRBD1	TRBV13	TRBJ2-7	CASSPGTGSYEQYF	TGTGCCAGCAGCCCAGGGACAGGGAGCTACGAGCAGTACTTC
few	-	TRBV2	TRBJ1-2	CASTAALRYGYTF	TGTGCCAGCACCGCGGCCTTGCGCTATGGCTACACCTTC
-	-	TRBV4-2	TRBJ2-3	CASSQDRRGPDTQYF	TGTGCCAGCAGCCAAGATCGCAGGGGACCAGATACGCAGTATTTT
-	-	TRBV6-5	TRBJ2-3	CASSPGEADTQYF	TGTGCCAGCAGCCCCGGAGAGGCCGATACGCAGTATTTT
-	TRBD1	TRBV6-6	TRBJ2-3	CASTLTGGTDTQYF	TGTGCCAGCACCTTGACAGGGGGCACAGATACGCAGTATTTT
-	-	TRBV27	TRBJ2-7	CASSFAGEQYF	TGTGCCAGCAGTTTCGCAGGGGAGCAGTACTTC
-	-	TRBV6-5	TRBJ2-3	CASGGGSSSTDTQYF	TGTGCCAGCGGCGGAGGGTCCTCTAGCACAGATACGCAGTATTTT
few	TRBD1	TRBV19	TRBJ1-5	CASTRQGCQPQHF	TGTGCCAGTACTCGACAGGGCTGCCAGCCCCAGCATTTT
-	-	TRBV5-4	TRBJ2-7	CASSVGHNYEQYF	TGTGCCAGCAGCGTAGGACACAACTACGAGCAGTACTTC
few	-	TRBV29-1	TRBJ1-2	CSVQGEAFGGYGYTF	TGCAGCGTACAGGGAGAAGCATTTGGTGGCTATGGCTACACCTTC
-	-	TRBV11-2	TRBJ2-3	CASSEGIGDTQYF	TGTGCCAGCAGCGAAGGGATAGGAGATACGCAGTATTTT
-	-	TRBV29-1	TRBJ1-2	CSVEDQDSYNNYGYTF	TGCAGCGTTGAAGATCAGGACAGCTATAATAACTATGGCTACACCTTC
once	-	TRBV6-1	TRBJ2-3	CASIEGGRSTDTQYF	TGTGCCAGCATTGAGGGGGGGCGGTCGACAGATACGCAGTATTTT
-	TRBD2	TRBV19	TRBJ2-1	CASSIGGGAYNEQFF	TGTGCCAGTAGTATCGGCGGGGGGGCCTACAATGAGCAGTTCTTC
-	-	TRBV13	TRBJ1-2	CASSLVGPTNYGYTF	TGTGCCAGCAGCCTAGTGGGGCCGACTAACTATGGCTACACCTTC
-	-	TRBV2	TRBJ2-3	CASSGRELGTDTQYF	TGTGCCAGCAGTGGACGGGAGCTCGGCACAGATACGCAGTATTTT
few	TRBD1	TRBV30	TRBJ2-1	CAWCETGGHNEQFF	TGTGCCTGGTGTGAGACAGGGGGCCACAATGAGCAGTTCTTC
-	TRBD1	TRBV27	TRBJ2-3	CASSFTTGGLADTQYF	TGTGCCAGCAGTTTCACGACAGGGGGCTTGGCAGATACGCAGTATTTT
-	-	TRBV6-5	TRBJ2-7	CASSPYGQYEQYF	TGTGCCAGCAGTCCCTACGGACAGTACGAGCAGTACTTC